The clone carrying this TCR beta chain was recorded only once. This sample was taken from a study of T and B cells in COVID-19 patients. From blood, about 220-500 ng of genomic DNA served as TRB template. The CDR3 has 14 residues. Losses at the gene ends were 7 bases for V and 7 bases for J; bases not matched to a gene: 9. Looked up from germline, CDR1 is LNHDA and CDR2 is SQIVND (reference sequence). BIOMED2 TRB-A/B primer pools were used in multiplex TRB PCR. TCRdb analysed the multiplex PCR reads with MiXCR anew, one entry per CDR3 protein. The repertoire has under 20,000 distinct CDR3 sequences, 25% to 35% of them found once; the top ten carry 4% to 5%.

The V gene is TRBV19, the J gene TRBJ2-7; 11 nucleotides match TRBD2. The receptor's source is a human donor who had recovered from COVID-19. What was sequenced was blood. For the CDR3, the DNA is TGTGCCAGTACCCCAACTAGCGGGGGAATGGAGCAGTACTTC. As protein: CASTPTSGGMEQYF.